Listed here are 17 T cell receptor beta chains from one sample, sequenced in a study of cytomegalovirus exposure and HLA in healthy donors. The primer mix had 60 Vbeta and 13 Jbeta primers. The table came from immunoSEQ multiplex PCR; TCRdb's copy has only in-frame clones and leaves some out. This table holds some 120,000 clones, 78% found once. Material: PBMCs. The receptors here all came from a woman between 40 and 50 years old in good health and CMV-seronegative.

The chain couples TRBV27 to TRBJ2-1, with TRBD2 matching over 16 bases. The CDR3 extends over 19 amino acids. Germline CDR1 is MNHEY and CDR2 is SMNVEV (reference sequence). The V gene end was trimmed by 6 bases and the J gene end by 1 base; junction bases not matched to a gene: 9. CDR3 nucleotide sequence: TGTGCCAGCAGCGGGACTAGCGGGAGGGCCTTTCAGTCCTACAATGAGCAGTTCTTC. Translated: CASSGTSGRAFQSYNEQFF.

This clone was counted only a few times. V gene TRBV5-6 combines with J gene TRBJ2-7; D is undetermined. This CDR3 is built from 13 residues. V was trimmed by 3 bases and J by 1 base, leaving 8 bases between them. Germline CDR1 SGHDT, CDR2 YYEEEE. In DNA, the CDR3 is TGTGCCAGCAGCTCAGATCCGTCCTACGAGCAGTACTTC. Translated, it gives CASSSDPSYEQYF.

The chain has TRBV10-1 and TRBJ2-1; 10 bases are a match to TRBD2. V lost 0 bases to trimming and J lost 1 base; unmatched junction nucleotides: 9. CDR1 is WNHNN, CDR2 SYGVQD, per germline (reference sequence). This CDR3 is 19 amino acids long. The CDR3 region is CASSESLAGAGGSYNEQFF. The CDR3 nucleotides are TGCGCCAGCAGTGAGTCCCTAGCGGGAGCGGGGGGGTCCTACAATGAGCAGTTCTTC.

On this clone: A junction end diverges from the germline sequence, so it may reflect a read error. V is TRBV5-1 and J is TRBJ2-4; TRBD1 matches at 7 bases. The CDR3 has 14 amino acids. CDR1 SGHRS and CDR2 YFSETQ come from the germline V gene. CDR3 coding DNA: TGCGCCAGCAGCTTGGTTACAGGGGAGAACAGTCAGTACTTC. It translates to CASSLVTGENSQYF.

The rearrangement links TRBV6-6 to TRBJ1-5; D unresolved. The CDR3 runs 13 residues. V lost 5 bases to trimming and J lost 5 bases, with 10 bases between them. From germline, CDR1 is MNHNY and CDR2 SVGAGI (reference sequence). The CDR3 protein is CASSIWADQPQHF. The CDR3 DNA reads as TGTGCCAGCAGTATCTGGGCCGATCAGCCCCAGCATTTT.

The chain has TRBV5-1 and TRBJ2-5, with D hard to call. The J call may be incorrect, as the DNA end agrees better with TRBJ2-7. CDR1 and CDR2 from the germline V gene are SGHRS and YFSETQ. The CDR3 is 13 residues long. CDR3: CASSLGRNYEQYF. The CDR3 DNA reads TGCGCCAGCAGCTTGGGTCGAAACTACGAGCAGTACTTC.

The chain couples TRBV28 to TRBJ1-1; D ambiguous. Germline CDR1 MDHEN, CDR2 SYDVKM. There are 15 residues in the CDR3. Trimming shortened V by 7 bases and J by 0 bases, and 15 bases separated the two germline ends. The CDR3 nucleotides are TGTGCCAGCATCCTAGGTTGGAACATGAACACTGAAGCTTTCTTT. It encodes CASILGWNMNTEAFF. The whole variable domain, filled in from reference TRBV28 and TRBJ1-1, reads DVKVTQSSRYLVKRTGEKVFLECVQDMDHENMFWYRQDPGLGLRLIYFSYDVKMKEKGDIPEGYSVSREKKERFSLILESASTNQTSMYLCASILGWNMNTEAFFGQGTRLTVV.

The V gene is TRBV5-1, the J gene TRBJ1-5; 7 positions match TRBD1. The CDR3 sequence is 15 residues long. J gave up 5 bases and V 4 bases, and 9 bases lay outside the gene matches. The V gene's germline CDR1 is SGHRS and CDR2 YFSETQ. CDR3 sequence: CASSRGQAHYQPQHF. For the CDR3, the DNA is TGCGCCAGCAGCCGCGGACAGGCACACTATCAGCCCCAGCATTTT.

This clone was counted between two and nine times. The V and J genes are TRBV5-1 and TRBJ1-2; 12 nucleotides align to TRBD1. The length of the CDR3 is 15 residues. In germline, CDR1 is SGHRS, CDR2 YFSETQ. Germline trimming cut 0 bases from V and 10 bases from J; bases unmatched to any gene: 7. The CDR3 coding sequence is TGCGCCAGCAGCTTGGTACCGGGACAGGGGGCCTCCTACACCTTC. Translation: CASSLVPGQGASYTF.

The chain is built from TRBV28 and TRBJ1-1; 10 bases are shared with TRBD1. Losses at the gene ends were 6 bases for V and 1 base for J; bases not matched to a gene: 2. The CDR3 runs 14 residues. Germline V gives CDR1 MDHEN, CDR2 SYDVKM. The CDR3 reads CASRTGGENTEAFF. The CDR3 DNA is TGTGCCAGCAGGACAGGGGGCGAGAACACTGAAGCTTTCTTT.

The V call is TRBV27, the J call TRBJ1-2, with 8 nucleotides matching TRBD1. The CDR3 loop spans 13 amino acids. Germline trimming cut 3 bases from V and 4 bases from J; bases unmatched to any gene: 1. Germline V gene lookup returns CDR1 MNHEY and CDR2 SMNVEV (reference sequence). The CDR3 is CASSFTGGYGYTF. The CDR3 bases are TGTGCCAGCAGTTTTACAGGGGGCTATGGCTACACCTTC.

The rearrangement joins TRBV15 to TRBJ2-7; a possible D gene is TRBD2 (5 bases). This CDR3 is 16 amino acids long. CDR1 LNHNV and CDR2 YYDKDF come from the germline V gene (reference sequence). With 4 bases removed from V and 2 bases from J, the gap between germline ends came to 18 bases. The CDR3 protein is CATSKRPGGEPYEQYF. The CDR3 DNA sequence: TGTGCCACCAGCAAACGCCCCGGAGGCGAACCCTACGAGCAGTACTTC.

This clone was seen more than once but under ten times. The CDR3 spells CASSPGTSGHDEQFF. The DNA of the CDR3 is TGTGCCAGCAGCCCCGGGACTAGCGGGCACGATGAGCAGTTCTTC. The gene calls are TRBV9 and TRBJ2-1, with 12 bases fitting TRBD2. The length of the CDR3 is 15 residues. Trimming removed 4 bases from V and 8 bases from J; junction bases left unmatched: 7. Germline-derived CDR1 and CDR2 are SGDLS and YYNGEE.

V and J are TRBV15 and TRBJ2-3; D ambiguous. Trimming removed 5 bases at V and 9 bases at J, with 21 bases between. Per the germline V gene, CDR1 is LNHNV and CDR2 is YYDKDF (reference sequence). The CDR3 has 15 residues. The CDR3 DNA reads TGTGCCACCAGCTGGCCTCAGGCAAAGATCTCGACGCAGTATTTT. This translates into CATSWPQAKISTQYF.

The chain recombines TRBV6-1 with TRBJ2-7; TRBD2 is a possible D gene (6 bases). Trimming left V 3 bases short and J 2 bases short, with 14 bases between. This CDR3 comprises 15 residues. Germline lookup yields CDR1 MNHNS and CDR2 SASEGT. CDR3 in amino acids: CASSEPGLSAYEQYF. Written as DNA, the CDR3 is TGTGCCAGCAGTGAGCCGGGACTCTCGGCCTACGAGCAGTACTTC.

This clone has more than one count but fewer than ten. This sequence joins TRBV19 and TRBJ2-3; TRBD2 might be the D (5 bases). The CDR3 runs 16 residues. V gave up 3 bases and J gave up 1 base, with 14 bases separating them. Germline V gene sequence: CDR1 LNHDA, CDR2 SQIVND (reference sequence). The CDR3 reads CASSMAAVGGTDTQYF. The CDR3 DNA reads TGTGCCAGTAGTATGGCAGCGGTCGGTGGCACAGATACGCAGTATTTT.

The CDR3, as DNA: TGTGCCAGCGGGGAGGGACCCTCCGTCAGCATATATTTT. Translation gives CASGEGPSVSIYF. This chain connects TRBV6-1 to TRBJ1-3; maybe TRBD1 (5 bases). The V end was cut by 8 bases, the J end by 12 bases, with 20 bases between. The CDR3 covers 13 residues. Germline lookup yields CDR1 MNHNS and CDR2 SASEGT.